These 30 T cell receptor beta chains were sequenced from one sample in a study of blood T cell repertoires in COVID-19. Profiled with immunoSEQ multiplex PCR; TCRdb holds only in-frame clones, not every one. This table has 100,000 to 150,000 clones, 85% to 90% appearing once. Sequencing was performed on peripheral blood. The source of these receptors is a man between 45 and 60 years old with active or convalescent COVID-19.

V and J are TRBV5-4 and TRBJ2-2; D unresolved. The germline V gene encodes CDR1 SGHNT and CDR2 YYREEE (reference sequence). CDR3 length: 14 amino acids. Deletions cut 0 bases from V and 1 base from J, with 4 bases between. The CDR3 loop is CASSLVQNTGELFF. The DNA for the CDR3 is TGTGCCAGCAGCTTGGTTCAGAACACCGGGGAGCTGTTTTTT.

The sample holds one count of this clone. The chain uses TRBV15 and TRBJ1-3; 7 bases fit TRBD1. V lost 2 bases, J lost 4 bases, and 5 bases stayed unmatched. Germline V gene sequence: CDR1 LNHNV, CDR2 YYDKDF (reference sequence). The CDR3 has 15 residues. CDR3 sequence: CATSRYRGRGNTIYF. CDR3 in DNA: TGTGCCACCAGCAGATACAGGGGCCGAGGAAACACCATATATTTT.

The chain joins TRBV28 to TRBJ2-5, with 9 bases identical to TRBD1. V lost 2 bases to trimming and J lost 5 bases; unmatched junction nucleotides: 9. In germline, CDR1 is MDHEN, CDR2 SYDVKM. The length of the CDR3 is 16 residues. CDR3 residues: CASSLDRTGVGETQYF. CDR3 nucleotides: TGTGCCAGCAGTTTAGATAGGACAGGGGTAGGGGAGACCCAGTACTTC.

V is TRBV9 and J is TRBJ1-3, with D possibly being TRBD1 (6 bases). Trimming shortened V by 1 base and J by 3 bases, and 11 bases separated the two germline ends. The V gene's germline CDR1 is SGDLS and CDR2 YYNGEE. The CDR3 loop spans 15 amino acids. The CDR3 loop is CASSVTGFSGNTIYF. Written as DNA, the CDR3 is TGTGCCAGCAGCGTAACAGGGTTCAGTGGAAACACCATATATTTT.

This clone has just one count. CDR3 bases: TGTGCCAGCAGCCCACACCGGGACAGGGGTCGCAATGAGCAGTTCTTC. As protein: CASSPHRDRGRNEQFF. The chain couples TRBV14 to TRBJ2-1, with 10 bases lining up with TRBD1. This CDR3 region has 16 residues. Germline V CDR1 and CDR2: SGHDN, FVKESK. Trimming at V came to 4 bases and at J to 6 bases, leaving 9 bases not matched to a gene.

The gene calls are TRBV28 and TRBJ2-3; TRBD1 agrees at 8 bases. Germline assignment: CDR1 MDHEN and CDR2 SYDVKM. This CDR3 is built from 15 residues. J lost 4 bases, V lost 4 bases, and 7 bases had no gene match. Here the CDR3 DNA reads TGTGCCAGCAGTTGGACAGGGAGGTCCCCAGATACGCAGTATTTT. Protein product: CASSWTGRSPDTQYF.

J is TRBJ1-1 and V is TRBV30; D might be TRBD1 (5 bases). This CDR3 is 13 amino acids long. CDR1 GTSNPN and CDR2 SVGIG come from the germline V gene (reference sequence). Deletions cut 1 base from V and 1 base from J, with 7 bases between. In DNA, the CDR3 is TGTGCCTGGAGTGCGACAGAGAACACTGAAGCTTTCTTT. This sequence encodes CAWSATENTEAFF.

J is TRBJ2-2 and V is TRBV19; D may be TRBD2 (6 bases). The CDR3 length is 19 residues. Germline lookup yields CDR1 LNHDA and CDR2 SQIVND (reference sequence). The V end was cut by 4 bases, the J end by 0 bases, with 21 bases between. CDR3 in amino acids: CASSNRGYAEGANTGELFF. DNA for the CDR3: TGTGCCAGTAGTAATCGGGGGTATGCGGAAGGAGCGAACACCGGGGAGCTGTTTTTT.

This chain connects TRBV24-1 to TRBJ2-1; 7 bases map to TRBD1. The CDR3 is 13 amino acids. Per germline, CDR1 KGHDR and CDR2 SFDVKD. The V gene end was trimmed by 3 bases and the J gene end by 10 bases; junction bases not matched to a gene: 5. DNA of the CDR3: TGTGCCACCAGTGATCCCCGGGACAGAGAGCAGTTCTTC. Protein sequence: CATSDPRDREQFF.

The chain employs TRBV5-1 and TRBJ2-5, with 12 bases matching TRBD1. J gave up 5 bases and V 4 bases, and 6 bases lay outside the gene matches. CDR3 length equals 15 residues. From germline, CDR1 is SGHRS and CDR2 YFSETQ. CDR3 DNA sequence: TGCGCCAGCAGCGCGGGACAGGGGGCGACGGAGACCCAGTACTTC. Its translation is CASSAGQGATETQYF.

The CDR3 bases are TGTGCCAGCAGTCCTCAGGGGATCGCCGGGGAGCTGTTTTTT. Its protein product is CASSPQGIAGELFF. J is TRBJ2-2 and V is TRBV27, with a possible D match to TRBD1 (6 bases). CDR1 MNHEY and CDR2 SMNVEV come from the germline V gene (reference sequence). The length of the CDR3 is 14 residues. V was clipped by 5 bases and J by 6 bases, with 13 bases between them.

This clone was recorded a few times. The chain employs TRBV15 and TRBJ2-7; 10 bases align to TRBD2. CDR3 length: 16 amino acids. Trimming cost V 1 base and J 2 bases; bases outside gene matches: 5. Germline CDR1 is LNHNV and CDR2 is YYDKDF (reference sequence). The CDR3 here is CATSRAPAGGPYEQYF. DNA for the CDR3: TGTGCCACCAGCAGAGCTCCAGCGGGAGGGCCCTACGAGCAGTACTTC.

The V and J genes are TRBV7-8 and TRBJ1-1; tentatively, D is TRBD1 (6 bases). V was pared by 5 bases and J by 12 bases, with 16 bases between. Germline CDR1 reads SGHVS; CDR2 reads FQNEAQ. The CDR3 loop spans 12 amino acids. CDR3 sequence reads: CASSPDRMNSFF. CDR3 nucleotides: TGTGCCAGCAGCCCCGACAGGATGAACTCTTTCTTT.

This rearrangement joins TRBV12-1 to TRBJ1-6; the DNA was not used to check the table's D call, TRBD1. TRBV12-1 is deemed a pseudogene. There are 15 residues in the CDR3. The CDR3 reads CASSFWDRGDSPLHF. CDR3 in DNA: TGTGCCAGCAGCTTTTGGGACAGGGGAGATTCACCCCTCCACTTT.

V gene TRBV2 combines with J gene TRBJ2-5; tentatively, D is TRBD1 (6 bases). CDR3 size: 16 residues. Germline CDR1 and CDR2: SNHLY and FYNNEI. V was shortened by 1 base and J by 2 bases, with 14 bases between the two germline ends. The CDR3 is CASSEDIIQGQETQYF. The CDR3 region has the DNA TGTGCCAGCAGTGAAGATATAATTCAGGGGCAAGAGACCCAGTACTTC. Using reference TRBV2 and TRBJ2-5 for the parts outside the CDR3, the full variable domain is EPEVTQTPSHQVTQMGQEVILRCVPISNHLYFYWYRQILGQKVEFLVSFYNNEISEKSEIFDDQFSVERPDGSNFTLKIRSTKLEDSAMYFCASSEDIIQGQETQYFGPGTRLLVL.

CDR3 in amino acids: CASSFNKITGIPNSNQPQHF. The CDR3 DNA follows: TGTGCCAGCAGCTTCAACAAAATCACAGGGATTCCTAATAGCAATCAGCCCCAGCATTTT. This chain uses TRBV7-8 with TRBJ1-5, with D possibly matching TRBD1 (6 bases). CDR1 and CDR2 from the germline V gene are SGHVS and FQNEAQ. V was shortened by 3 bases and J by 0 bases, with 24 bases between the two germline ends. The CDR3 is 20 residues long.

The V gene is TRBV27, the J gene TRBJ1-6; TRBD1 agrees at 9 bases. Unmatched junction bases numbered 6, after V lost 5 bases and J lost 10 bases. This CDR3 contains 14 residues. Germline CDR1 reads MNHEY; CDR2 reads SMNVEV (reference sequence). CDR3 DNA: TGTGCCAGCAGTCAGGGACAGGGTTGGTCACCCCTCCACTTT. Translation: CASSQGQGWSPLHF.

This clone was detected only once. The chain employs TRBV12-3 or TRBV12-4 and TRBJ2-7; D gene ambiguous. This CDR3 comprises 13 residues. V lost 5 bases, J lost 4 bases, and 12 bases lay in between. The CDR3 is CASSRSPGYEQYF. The CDR3 region has the DNA TGTGCCAGCAGTCGGTCCCCAGGATACGAGCAGTACTTC.

The rearrangement joins TRBV24-1 to TRBJ2-1; TRBD1 agrees at 10 bases. CDR3 length: 17 amino acids. The V gene's germline CDR1 is KGHDR and CDR2 SFDVKD. V shed 7 bases and J 6 bases; nucleotides not matched to a gene: 14. CDR3 amino acids: CATSGETGGGQFNEQFF. In nucleotides, the CDR3 is TGTGCCACCAGCGGCGAGACAGGGGGCGGTCAGTTCAATGAGCAGTTCTTC.

This chain connects TRBV5-1 to TRBJ2-2; D gene ambiguous. CDR1 SGHRS and CDR2 YFSETQ come from the germline V gene. V shed 2 bases and J shed 4 bases, with 9 bases lying between them. The length of the CDR3 is 14 residues. The CDR3: CASSFSTATGELFF. CDR3 nucleotide sequence: TGCGCCAGCAGCTTTAGTACAGCCACCGGGGAGCTGTTTTTT.

This chain connects TRBV10-1 to TRBJ2-3; 7 bases are a match to TRBD1. CDR3 length: 15 amino acids. V lost 6 bases to trimming and J lost 6 bases; unmatched junction nucleotides: 12. Germline-derived CDR1 and CDR2 are WNHNN and SYGVQD (reference sequence). This CDR3 reads CASSDGTDELDTQYF. In DNA form, the CDR3 reads TGCGCCAGCAGCGACGGGACAGATGAGTTGGATACGCAGTATTTT.

The chain couples TRBV3-1 (or the pseudogene TRBV3-2) to TRBJ2-7, with TRBD1 matching over 9 bases. The junction had 9 bases not matched to a gene; V was cut back by 4 bases and J by 2 bases. Per the germline V gene, CDR1 is LGHDT and CDR2 is YNNKEL (reference sequence). This CDR3 is 16 amino acids long. The CDR3 DNA is TGTGCCAGCAGCCCTTATCGGACAGGGGCCACCTACGAGCAGTACTTC. It codes for CASSPYRTGATYEQYF.

This clone was counted once. Here the CDR3 DNA reads TGTGCCAGTAGTATTGACGGGGTGGGCCAAGAGACCCAGTACTTC. Translation gives CASSIDGVGQETQYF. This rearrangement joins TRBV19 to TRBJ2-5, with a possible D match to TRBD2 (5 bases). Germline-derived CDR1 and CDR2 are LNHDA and SQIVND (reference sequence). The V end lost 3 bases, the J end lost 1 base, and 12 bases lay between the germline ends. This CDR3 is 15 amino acids long. Using reference TRBV19 and TRBJ2-5 for the parts outside the CDR3, the full variable domain is DGGITQSPKYLFRKEGQNVTLSCEQNLNHDAMYWYRQDPGQGLRLIYYSQIVNDFQKGDIAEGYSVSREKKESFPLTVTSAQKNPTAFYLCASSIDGVGQETQYFGPGTRLLVL.

This chain links TRBV6-2 or TRBV6-3 with TRBJ1-6; a possible D gene is TRBD1 (5 bases). V was trimmed by 5 bases and J by 7 bases, leaving 15 bases between them. CDR1 is MNHEY and CDR2 is SVGEGT in the germline V gene. This CDR3 has 15 residues. The CDR3 DNA reads as TGTGCCAGCAGTCGATCGGGGGTGAAAAATTCACCCCTCCACTTT. Protein product: CASSRSGVKNSPLHF.

The V and J genes are TRBV1 and TRBJ2-7; the table's D gene call, TRBD2, was not cross checked with the DNA. TRBV1 has pseudogene status. The CDR3 has 18 residues. CDR3 amino acids: CTSSHHRGLAVLSYEQYF. The CDR3 region has the DNA TGCACCAGCAGCCACCATCGGGGACTAGCGGTTCTCTCCTACGAGCAGTACTTC.

V is TRBV19 and J is TRBJ1-2; D perhaps matches TRBD1 (5 bases). The CDR3 extends over 13 amino acids. Trimming shortened V by 1 base and J by 8 bases, and 11 bases separated the two germline ends. Germline V gives CDR1 LNHDA, CDR2 SQIVND (reference sequence). CDR3 loop: CASSIGLTGGYTF. The CDR3 DNA follows: TGTGCCAGTAGTATAGGACTTACAGGAGGCTACACCTTC.

V is TRBV2 and J is TRBJ2-3, with 14 bases aligning to TRBD2. V shed 4 bases and J 4 bases; nucleotides not matched to a gene: 4. CDR1 is SNHLY, CDR2 FYNNEI, per germline. This CDR3 is 16 amino acids long. The CDR3 region has the DNA TGTGCCAGCAGTGGACTAGCGGGAGGGTGGGCAGATACGCAGTATTTT. It is translated as CASSGLAGGWADTQYF.

The V and J genes are TRBV18 and TRBJ1-5; a weak D match, TRBD1 (6 bases). Germline CDR1 and CDR2: KGHSH and LQKENI. Trimming took off 2 bases at V and 3 bases at J, with 14 bases between the two ends. The CDR3 extends over 16 amino acids. CDR3 amino acids: CASSPRGGRSNQPQHF. DNA for the CDR3: TGTGCCAGCTCACCAAGGGGGGGGCGTTCCAATCAGCCCCAGCATTTT. The variable domain in full, completed from reference TRBV18 and TRBJ1-5, reads NAGVMQNPRHLVRRRGQEARLRCSPMKGHSHVYWYRQLPEEGLKFMVYLQKENIIDESGMPKERFSAEFPKEGPSILRIQQVVRGDSAAYFCASSPRGGRSNQPQHFGDGTRLSIL.

This sequence joins TRBV2 and TRBJ2-2, with 7 bases lining up with TRBD2. This CDR3 spans 15 amino acids. Germline trimming cut 0 bases from V and 3 bases from J; bases unmatched to any gene: 1. Germline V gene sequence: CDR1 SNHLY, CDR2 FYNNEI. CDR3 bases: TGTGCCAGCAGTGAAGCGGGAGGGCACACCGGGGAGCTGTTTTTT. Protein: CASSEAGGHTGELFF.

This rearrangement joins TRBV12-5 to TRBJ1-2; perhaps TRBD1 as D (6 bases). Germline CDR1 and CDR2: LGHNT and FRNRAP. V lost 2 bases and J lost 8, with 9 bases in between. This CDR3 is 12 amino acids long. As DNA, the CDR3 is TGTGCTAGTGGTTTGACAGGGCCAGGCTACACCTTC. Residues: CASGLTGPGYTF. Looking up the rest from reference TRBV12-5 and TRBJ1-2 gives the full variable domain: DARVTQTPRHKVTEMGQEVTMRCQPILGHNTVFWYRQTMMQGLELLAYFRNRAPLDDSGMPKDRFSAEMPDATLATLKIQPSEPRDSAVYFCASGLTGPGYTFGSGTRLTVV.